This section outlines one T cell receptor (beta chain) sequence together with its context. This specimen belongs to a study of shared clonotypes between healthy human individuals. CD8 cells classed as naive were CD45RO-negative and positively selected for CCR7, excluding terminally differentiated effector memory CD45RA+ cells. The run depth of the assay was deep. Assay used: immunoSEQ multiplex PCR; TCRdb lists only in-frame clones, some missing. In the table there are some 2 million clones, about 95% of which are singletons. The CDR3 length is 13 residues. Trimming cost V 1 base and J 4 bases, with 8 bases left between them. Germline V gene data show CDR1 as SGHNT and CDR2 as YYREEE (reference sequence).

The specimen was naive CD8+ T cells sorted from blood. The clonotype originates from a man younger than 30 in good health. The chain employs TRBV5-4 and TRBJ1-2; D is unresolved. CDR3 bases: TGTGCCAGCAGCTTGCGCCCTACCTATGGCTACACCTTC. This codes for CASSLRPTYGYTF.